A single T cell receptor (beta chain) is shown here with its context. Antigen specificity is unknown. The entry originates in a study of shared clonotypes between healthy human individuals. Study-wide context: Two women and three men aged 18 to 49 made up the donors. The study, taken as a whole, reports: Specimens sampled were limited to blood, with tissue repertoires likely differing. Some clonotypes were shared by all four sorted-subset donors, while others were not shared. The non-shared ones had lower generation probabilities than the shared ones.

Method: immunoSEQ multiplex PCR; TCRdb's copy keeps in-frame clones and lacks some. The profile shows around 370,000 clones, about 96% of them singletons. The sample taken for sequencing was memory CD8+ T cells sorted from blood. The sample's subset: CD45RO+ cells pooled with CCR7-negative TemRA cells. The clonotype originates from a man aged 25-40 years in good health.

This CDR3 reads CAWTDNNEQFF. CDR3 DNA sequence: TGTGCCTGGACGGACAACAATGAGCAGTTCTTC. The J gene is TRBJ2-1, the V gene TRBV30, with a tentative D call TRBD1 (5 bases). The CDR3 covers 11 residues. Germline CDR1 and CDR2: GTSNPN and SVGIG (reference sequence). Trimming stripped 4 bases from V and 5 bases from J, with 6 bases between.